This entry lists 21 T cell receptor beta chains sequenced from one sample in a study of identical twins. Using its own MiXCR run on the 5' RACE reads, TCRdb lists one record per CDR3 protein. Counted here are about 690,000 distinct CDR3 sequences, 6.1% occurring once; the ten biggest clones make up approximately 2%. The sequencing sample was made of naive T cells sorted from blood. The receptors shown here come from a man aged 18 to 30 in good health.

This clonotype was counted many times. CDR3 in amino acids: CSAPRGGSGYTF. The CDR3 DNA follows: TGCAGTGCCCCGAGGGGGGGTAGTGGCTACACCTTC. The chain is built from TRBV20-1 and TRBJ1-2; D is possibly TRBD1 (6 bases). V shed 6 bases and J shed 7 bases, with 15 bases lying between them. Germline V gives CDR1 DFQATT, CDR2 SNEGSKA (reference sequence). The CDR3 spans 12 residues.

At least ten counts were recorded for this clonotype. The chain recombines TRBV9 with TRBJ1-1; TRBD1 aligns across 8 bases. Per the germline V gene, CDR1 is SGDLS and CDR2 is YYNGEE. The CDR3 extends over 14 amino acids. V trimming: 3 bases; J trimming: 7 bases; junction bases outside the gene matches: 8. The CDR3 DNA reads as TGTGCCAGCAGCGCTGACTTCAGGGGGCTTGAAGCTTTCTTT. Protein product: CASSADFRGLEAFF.

The chain joins TRBV4-3 to TRBJ2-4; D not resolved. The CDR3 runs 13 residues. Germline CDR1 is LGHNA and CDR2 is YSLEER. V dropped 1 base and J dropped 15 bases, with 16 bases sitting between them. CDR3: CASSQVGGRIRYF. The CDR3 DNA follows: TGCGCCAGCAGCCAAGTCGGCGGTAGGATCCGGTACTTC.

V and J are TRBV5-1 and TRBJ2-1, with TRBD2 matching 14 bases. The CDR3 runs 19 residues. The germline CDR1 and CDR2 sequences are SGHRS and YFSETQ. The V and J ends lost 0 bases and 0 bases, in that order; junction bases with no gene match: 5. CDR3 in DNA: TGCGCCAGCAGCTTGGGAAGGACTAGCGGGGGGAGCTCCTACAATGAGCAGTTCTTC. Its protein is CASSLGRTSGGSSYNEQFF. Full variable domain (remainder filled in from reference TRBV5-1 and TRBJ2-1): KAGVTQTPRYLIKTRGQQVTLSCSPISGHRSVSWYQQTPGQGLQFLFEYFSETQRNKGNFPGRFSGRQFSNSRSEMNVSTLELGDSALYLCASSLGRTSGGSSYNEQFFGPGTRLTVL.

This clonotype was recorded many times. DNA for the CDR3: TGCGCCAGCAGTCGACAGGGGGGCTATGGCTACACCTTC. Protein sequence: CASSRQGGYGYTF. This chain links TRBV4-3 with TRBJ1-2; TRBD1 matches at 9 bases. V gave up 6 bases and J gave up 4 bases; unmatched junction bases: 3. The CDR3 extends over 13 amino acids. Germline V gene data show CDR1 as LGHNA and CDR2 as YSLEER.

Only a few counts were recorded for this clonotype. V gene TRBV7-9 combines with J gene TRBJ1-5; a possible D gene is TRBD1 (6 bases). V was pared by 1 base and J by 4 bases, with 8 bases between. Germline CDR1 and CDR2: SEHNR and FQNEAQ (reference sequence). The CDR3 has 14 amino acids. CDR3 DNA sequence: TGTGCCAGCAGCTTAGGGACAGAGAATCAGCCCCAGCATTTT. Its protein product is CASSLGTENQPQHF.

This clonotype came up a few times. Written as DNA, the CDR3 is TGTGCCAGCAGCTCCGGGACAGTGAGCACCGGGGAGCTGTTTTTT. It encodes CASSSGTVSTGELFF. The genes are TRBV7-6 and TRBJ2-2; 7 bases are a match to TRBD1. CDR3 size: 15 residues. V shed 4 bases, J shed 4 bases, and the junction held 6 bases outside the gene matches. Germline values: CDR1 SGHVS, CDR2 FNYEAQ.

This clonotype was seen more than once but under ten times. The gene calls are TRBV2 and TRBJ1-6; D is undetermined. The V gene's germline CDR1 is SNHLY and CDR2 FYNNEI. Trimming removed 2 bases at V and 7 bases at J, with 12 bases between. The CDR3 loop spans 15 amino acids. The CDR3 coding sequence is TGTGCCAGCAGTGAAAGGGCAGGCTCCAATTCACCCCTCCACTTT. Protein sequence: CASSERAGSNSPLHF.

This clonotype was seen more than once but under ten times. V and J are TRBV11-2 and TRBJ2-2, with D unclear. With 7 bases removed from V and 2 bases from J, the gap between germline ends came to 14 bases. The length of the CDR3 is 15 residues. Germline CDR1 and CDR2: SGHAT and FQNNGV. This CDR3 is CASTWSSLNTGELFF. CDR3 bases: TGTGCCAGCACCTGGTCGTCGCTAAACACCGGGGAGCTGTTTTTT.

This clonotype was detected ten times or more. This sequence joins TRBV5-1 and TRBJ2-5; TRBD1 is a possible D gene (6 bases). V was shortened by 4 bases and J by 5 bases, with 12 bases between the two germline ends. This CDR3 region has 13 residues. In germline, CDR1 is SGHRS, CDR2 YFSETQ. Written as DNA, the CDR3 is TGCGCCAGCAGCAAGTCAGGGGTGGAGACCCAGTACTTC. Its protein product is CASSKSGVETQYF.

This clonotype was counted at least ten times. The chain recombines TRBV5-1 with TRBJ1-4; D is unresolved. This CDR3 spans 13 amino acids. Germline V gives CDR1 SGHRS, CDR2 YFSETQ. V was clipped by 0 bases and J by 3 bases, with 3 bases between them. The CDR3, as DNA: TGCGCCAGCAGCTTGGTTCCTAATGAAAAACTGTTTTTT. The encoded protein is CASSLVPNEKLFF.

The chain recombines TRBV29-1 with TRBJ2-6; D remains ambiguous. The germline CDR1 and CDR2 sequences are SQVTM and ANQGSEA. Between the trimmed V and J ends, which lost 8 bases and 0 bases, there was a span of 8 bases. The CDR3 spans 13 residues. The DNA for the CDR3 is TGCAGCTCCCCGGGCTCTGGGGCCAACGTCCTGACTTTC. Amino acid sequence: CSSPGSGANVLTF.

This clonotype was counted only a few times. V usage is TRBV5-1 and J usage is TRBJ1-5; D is unclear. Trimming took off 1 base at V and 10 bases at J, with 9 bases between the two ends. Per germline, CDR1 SGHRS and CDR2 YFSETQ. The CDR3 sequence is 12 residues long. The CDR3 DNA is TGCGCCAGCAGCTTGTTTGGGCTCCCCCAGCATTTT. Translated: CASSLFGLPQHF.

This clonotype has just a few counts. This sequence joins TRBV28 and TRBJ2-7; D remains unclear. This CDR3 has 15 amino acids. Germline V gene data show CDR1 as MDHEN and CDR2 as SYDVKM. Trimming cost V 5 bases and J 4 bases, with 18 bases left between them. The CDR3 coding sequence is TGTGCCAGCAGTCCCCCACGAGATCTCCTATACGAGCAGTACTTC. Protein: CASSPPRDLLYEQYF.

This clonotype was found many times. Here the CDR3 DNA reads TGCGCCAGCAGTTCTTGGGACCAAGAGACCCAGTACTTC. It encodes CASSSWDQETQYF. V is TRBV5-1 and J is TRBJ2-5; D gene uncertain. Germline V lookup: CDR1 SGHRS, CDR2 YFSETQ. The CDR3 loop spans 13 amino acids. Between the trimmed V and J ends, which lost 5 bases and 0 bases, there was a span of 8 bases.

Ten or more counts support this clonotype. The chain combines TRBV7-2 with TRBJ2-5, with a possible D match to TRBD1 (6 bases). Deletions cut 1 base from V and 4 bases from J, with 10 bases between. The germline CDR1 and CDR2 sequences are SGHTA and FQGNSA. This CDR3 region has 14 residues. CDR3 DNA sequence: TGTGCCAGCAGCTTAGGAGGGGGTGGAGAGACCCAGTACTTC. Its protein product is CASSLGGGGETQYF.

The chain employs TRBV19 and TRBJ1-5; D remains unclear. Looked up from germline, CDR1 is LNHDA and CDR2 is SQIVND (reference sequence). The V end was cut by 5 bases, the J end by 2 bases, with 16 bases between. The CDR3 is 16 residues long. The CDR3, as DNA: TGTGCCAGTAGTTACTTGGAAGGCGGCGGCAATCAGCCCCAGCATTTT. Translating it yields CASSYLEGGGNQPQHF.

This clonotype was counted a few times. The chain recombines TRBV27 with TRBJ2-3; the D gene is possibly TRBD1 (5 bases). Trimming removed 5 bases at V and 7 bases at J, with 16 bases between. CDR1 and CDR2 (germline): MNHEY, SMNVEV (reference sequence). This CDR3 has 14 amino acids. The CDR3 is CASSPGSQTYTQYF. The CDR3 coding sequence is TGTGCCAGCAGTCCAGGGTCCCAAACGTATACGCAGTATTTT.

The V and J genes are TRBV6-2 or TRBV6-3 and TRBJ2-5, with TRBD2 matching over 9 bases. Germline CDR1 reads MNHEY; CDR2 reads SVGEGT. The CDR3 covers 15 residues. The ends lost 2 bases at V and 5 bases at J; junction bases unmatched: 6. This chain's CDR3 is CASSYGLAGTETQYF. CDR3 bases: TGTGCCAGCAGTTACGGGCTAGCGGGGACGGAGACCCAGTACTTC.

This clonotype has at least ten counts. The rearrangement links TRBV4-2 to TRBJ2-1, with 10 bases fitting TRBD2. V shed 2 bases, J shed 5 bases, and the junction held 9 bases outside the gene matches. CDR1 is LGHNA, CDR2 YNFKEQ, per germline. CDR3 length: 17 residues. The DNA of the CDR3 is TGTGCCAGCAGCCAAACTCTAACTAGCGGGGCGAACAATGAGCAGTTCTTC. Its protein is CASSQTLTSGANNEQFF.

This clonotype appeared many times. The genes are TRBV12-3 or TRBV12-4 and TRBJ1-5, with D unclear. Trimming stripped 6 bases from V and 5 bases from J, with 8 bases between. The CDR3 contains 12 residues. The CDR3 here is CASRRADQPQHF. For the CDR3, the DNA is TGTGCCAGCAGGAGAGCGGATCAGCCCCAGCATTTT.